This T cell receptor beta chain was found in a study of PD-1 blockade in classical Hodgkin lymphoma. Study-level points and caveats: It was among complete responders that baseline diversity resembled that of newly diagnosed patients.

With no exception, relapse followed autologous stem cell transplantation in all patients, and brentuximab vedotin exposure varied. Magnetic negative selection was used to purify CD8+ T cells from thawed PBMCs. Germline-derived CDR1 and CDR2 are MGHDK and SYGVNS. Deletions cut 7 bases from V and 9 bases from J, with 16 bases between. This CDR3 contains 13 residues. Generated by immunoSEQ multiplex PCR, the TCRdb table keeps only in-frame clones and is missing some. The table records about 27,000 clones, about 91% of them present only once. Remarks on this clone: Antigen: not known.

The receptor's source is a human donor with classical Hodgkin lymphoma. The gene calls are TRBV25-1 and TRBJ2-1; D perhaps matches TRBD1 (7 bases). The sequences come from CD8+ T cells from blood, collected at baseline. The CDR3, as DNA: TGTGCCAGCAAGGACAGGTGGGGAGGTGAGCAGTTCTTC. Protein sequence: CASKDRWGGEQFF.